These 23 T cell receptor beta chains originate from one sample sequenced in a study of blood T cell repertoires in COVID-19 (dated by TCRdb to 2020 to 2022). Libraries were constructed by the immunoSEQ multiplex PCR assay. TCRdb limited this immuneACCESS table to in-frame rearrangements with V and J called. A share of clones is missing; checked studies link under half to unresolved V genes, and the rest is unexplained. Present in this sample are 180,000 or so clones, around 87% of which were seen just once. The ten largest clones add up to 2% to 3% of the sample. Sequencing was carried out using peripheral blood. Receptors were obtained from a man in his forties with active or convalescent COVID-19.

V is TRBV9 and J is TRBJ1-2; TRBD1 agrees at 9 bases. The CDR3 is made up of 13 amino acids. J gave up 7 bases and V 4 bases, and 5 bases lay outside the gene matches. Germline assignment: CDR1 SGDLS and CDR2 YYNGEE. The CDR3 here is CASSPGTGFGYTF. In DNA form, the CDR3 reads TGTGCCAGCAGCCCAGGGACAGGGTTTGGCTACACCTTC.

V and J are TRBV5-1 and TRBJ2-5, with TRBD2 matching over 10 bases. Germline V gene data show CDR1 as SGHRS and CDR2 as YFSETQ. With 3 bases clipped from V and 5 bases from J, the junction kept 7 bases outside the gene matches. The CDR3 spans 15 residues. CDR3 bases: TGCGCCAGCAGCTCGGAGCGGGGGGGCCAGGAGACCCAGTACTTC. Translating it yields CASSSERGGQETQYF.

The chain recombines TRBV20-1 with TRBJ1-3; D is undetermined. This CDR3 is 11 amino acids long. Germline V lookup: CDR1 DFQATT, CDR2 SNEGSKA (reference sequence). V shed 6 bases and J shed 2 bases, with 5 bases lying between them. The CDR3 reads CSARAGNTIYF. The CDR3 DNA is TGCAGTGCCCGAGCTGGAAACACCATATATTTT.

This chain joins TRBV9 and TRBJ2-2; 10 positions match TRBD1. From germline, CDR1 is SGDLS and CDR2 YYNGEE. The J segment lost 2 bases and the V segment lost 0 bases, leaving 1 base of the junction unmatched. CDR3 length: 16 amino acids. CDR3 region: CASSVGDRGNTGELFF. CDR3 DNA sequence: TGTGCCAGCAGCGTAGGGGACAGGGGAAACACCGGGGAGCTGTTTTTT.

V is TRBV6-5 and J is TRBJ1-5, with TRBD1 as a possible D gene (6 bases). This CDR3 region has 15 residues. Germline loops: CDR1 MNHEY, CDR2 SVGAGI. Written as DNA, the CDR3 is TGTGCATCATATCGGGGGGCGGTGGGCAATCAGCCCCAGCATTTT. Translation: CASYRGAVGNQPQHF.

CDR3 coding DNA: TGTGCCAGCAGCCCCCCTGGGAGGACTGAGCAGTTCTTC. Protein product: CASSPPGRTEQFF. The rearrangement joins TRBV7-2 to TRBJ2-1, with D tentatively TRBD2 (6 bases). Trimming removed 5 bases from V and 9 bases from J, with 14 bases in between. Looked up from germline, CDR1 is SGHTA and CDR2 is FQGNSA. The CDR3 totals 13 residues.

This rearrangement joins TRBV19 to TRBJ2-3, with no clear D. V was cut by 4 bases and J by 2 bases, with 10 bases left in between. The CDR3 loop spans 14 amino acids. Germline V CDR1 and CDR2: LNHDA, SQIVND (reference sequence). CDR3 sequence: CASSSSLITDTQYF. For the CDR3, the DNA is TGTGCCAGTAGTAGTTCGTTAATCACAGATACGCAGTATTTT.

V gene TRBV3-1 (or the pseudogene TRBV3-2) combines with J gene TRBJ2-1; D remains ambiguous. Trimming cost V 8 bases and J 11 bases, with 16 bases left between them. Germline V gene lookup returns CDR1 LGHDT and CDR2 YNNKEL (reference sequence). The CDR3 is 12 residues long. The CDR3 loop reads CASQLGSLKQFF. CDR3 bases: TGTGCCAGCCAACTGGGCTCCCTGAAGCAGTTCTTC.

The rearrangement uses TRBV11-1 and TRBJ1-1, with TRBD1 matching over 10 bases. The CDR3 spans 15 residues. CDR1 is SGHAT and CDR2 is FQDESV in the germline V gene (reference sequence). Unmatched junction bases numbered 7, after V lost 6 bases and J lost 3 bases. The CDR3 loop is CASRRRQGADTEAFF. CDR3 nucleotide sequence: TGTGCCAGCAGGCGCAGACAGGGGGCGGACACTGAAGCTTTCTTT.

The V gene is TRBV2, the J gene TRBJ1-6; the match to TRBD1 covers 9 bases. V gave up 6 bases and J gave up 9 bases; unmatched junction bases: 6. Germline V lookup: CDR1 SNHLY, CDR2 FYNNEI. The CDR3 loop spans 14 amino acids. The CDR3 reads CASSTTGGVSPLHF. CDR3 in DNA: TGTGCCAGCAGCACAACAGGGGGCGTTTCACCCCTCCACTTT. The whole variable domain, filled in from reference TRBV2 and TRBJ1-6, reads EPEVTQTPSHQVTQMGQEVILRCVPISNHLYFYWYRQILGQKVEFLVSFYNNEISEKSEIFDDQFSVERPDGSNFTLKIRSTKLEDSAMYFCASSTTGGVSPLHFGNGTRLTVT.

The genes are TRBV11-2 and TRBJ1-2; D gene unclear. Germline CDR1 SGHAT, CDR2 FQNNGV. The V end lost 4 bases, the J end lost 2 bases, and 20 bases lay between the germline ends. This CDR3 comprises 17 residues. The CDR3 DNA reads TGTGCCAGCAGCTCTTTAAACCTCCGGGAGGGAAACTATGGCTACACCTTC. Protein: CASSSLNLREGNYGYTF.

CDR3 loop: CASSAFAGVDNYGYTF. For the CDR3, the DNA is TGTGCCAGCAGTGCCTTTGCCGGGGTGGACAACTATGGCTACACCTTC. V gene TRBV2 combines with J gene TRBJ1-2; D unclear. The CDR3 runs to 16 residues. Looked up from germline, CDR1 is SNHLY and CDR2 is FYNNEI. Trimming shortened V by 4 bases and J by 2 bases, and 17 bases separated the two germline ends.

This clone was seen a handful of times. V usage is TRBV30 and J usage is TRBJ2-3, with TRBD2 identical over 12 bases. Germline CDR1 reads GTSNPN; CDR2 reads SVGIG (reference sequence). J was trimmed by 6 bases and V by 6 bases; bases with no gene match: 7. The CDR3 sequence is 14 residues long. CDR3 in amino acids: CACGLAGPKDTQYF. The DNA for the CDR3 is TGTGCCTGCGGACTAGCGGGGCCCAAGGATACGCAGTATTTT.

In DNA, the CDR3 is TGTGCCAGCAGTGATGGACAGGGGGTGATTGGTCTAAGGTACACTGAAGCTTTCTTT. Protein product: CASSDGQGVIGLRYTEAFF. The chain combines TRBV6-1 with TRBJ1-1; 10 bases are shared with TRBD1. The CDR3 has 19 amino acids. V lost 3 bases and J lost 3; bases outside the gene matches: 16. Germline assignment: CDR1 MNHNS and CDR2 SASEGT.

The chain joins TRBV5-6 to TRBJ1-2, with 12 bases lining up with TRBD1. V lost 2 bases, J lost 8 bases, and 7 bases stayed unmatched. CDR3 length: 15 residues. Per the germline V gene, CDR1 is SGHDT and CDR2 is YYEEEE. Here the CDR3 reads CASSLPGQGAGGYTF. The CDR3 coding sequence is TGTGCCAGCAGCTTACCGGGACAGGGGGCGGGCGGCTACACCTTC.

The chain is built from TRBV7-5 and TRBJ1-1; the table assigns TRBD1, which was not confirmed against the DNA. TRBV7-5 is an annotated pseudogene. This CDR3 is built from 12 residues. The CDR3 DNA reads TGTGCCAGAAGCTTAGAGGACAGGGAGGCTTTCTTT. Amino acids: CARSLEDREAFF.

J is TRBJ2-7 and V is TRBV20-1; the D is unclear. Germline CDR1 DFQATT, CDR2 SNEGSKA (reference sequence). There are 11 residues in the CDR3. With 3 bases removed from V and 3 bases from J, the gap between germline ends came to 6 bases. In DNA form, the CDR3 reads TGCAGTGCTAGGGAGAACTACGAGCAGTACTTC. Encoded protein: CSARENYEQYF.

The chain combines TRBV30 with TRBJ2-1; D is possibly TRBD2 (5 bases). CDR1 is GTSNPN, CDR2 SVGIG, per germline (reference sequence). V dropped 0 bases and J dropped 8 bases, with 14 bases sitting between them. There are 14 residues in the CDR3. The CDR3 is CAWSVWTGNDEQFF. Here the CDR3 DNA reads TGTGCCTGGAGTGTATGGACGGGGAACGATGAGCAGTTCTTC.

This clone was recorded once. J is TRBJ2-3 and V is TRBV10-2; 11 nucleotides agree with TRBD2. V lost 4 bases and J lost 4; bases outside the gene matches: 7. There are 16 residues in the CDR3. Looked up from germline, CDR1 is WSHSY and CDR2 is SAAADI. The chain's CDR3 is CASSVSGGASPDTQYF. The DNA for the CDR3 is TGCGCCAGCAGTGTTAGCGGGGGGGCCAGTCCAGATACGCAGTATTTT.

The chain couples TRBV30 to TRBJ1-5; 11 bases agree with TRBD1. This CDR3 contains 13 residues. From germline, CDR1 is GTSNPN and CDR2 SVGIG (reference sequence). The trim removed 5 bases at V and 10 bases at J, leaving 7 bases unmatched. The CDR3 reads CAWGDRGFGPQHF. The CDR3 DNA reads TGTGCCTGGGGGGACAGGGGGTTCGGACCCCAGCATTTT.

This clone has just one count. This rearrangement joins TRBV27 to TRBJ1-1; perhaps TRBD1 as D (6 bases). The V and J ends lost 6 bases and 6 bases respectively, with 17 bases between them. The CDR3 loop spans 14 amino acids. The germline V gene encodes CDR1 MNHEY and CDR2 SMNVEV (reference sequence). The CDR3 loop reads CASSSYDRTAEAFF. The CDR3 DNA sequence: TGTGCCAGCAGCAGCTACGACAGGACAGCTGAAGCTTTCTTT.

The V call is TRBV4-1, the J call TRBJ2-7; 7 nucleotides align to TRBD2. Germline trimming cut 5 bases from V and 0 bases from J; bases unmatched to any gene: 7. Per germline, CDR1 MGHRA and CDR2 YSYEKL. The CDR3 is 15 residues long. CDR3 in amino acids: CASSERGLLSYEQYF. In DNA, the CDR3 is TGCGCCAGCAGCGAGCGGGGACTCCTCTCCTACGAGCAGTACTTC.

V is TRBV6-6 and J is TRBJ1-1, with 8 bases identical to TRBD1. The ends lost 2 bases at V and 0 bases at J; junction bases unmatched: 5. The CDR3 totals 16 residues. The germline V gene has CDR1 MNHNY and CDR2 SVGAGI (reference sequence). CDR3 region: CASSYSTGGVNTEAFF. The CDR3 region has the DNA TGTGCCAGCAGTTACAGCACAGGGGGGGTGAACACTGAAGCTTTCTTT.